This is a list of T cell receptor beta chains from one sample in a study of long-term antiretroviral therapy in people with HIV. This table comes from immunoSEQ multiplex PCR, and its TCRdb copy is limited to in-frame clones, with some not included. This sample has approximately 25,000 clones, with 65% to 90% found just once. This sample comprised unsorted PBMCs, obtained 1.2 years after starting antiretroviral therapy. The source is a man aged 45 to 65 with HIV. The CDR3 runs from the conserved cysteine through the conserved F or W. D genes are given only for firm matches. Expanded clones are given a class, and other clones once, few, many or no size at all.

. TRBJ1-2 few TRBV30 TGTGCCTGGAGTTTGATCGCAGGTGCTTATGGCTACACCTTC CAWSLIAGAYGYTF
TRBD1 TRBJ1-5 . TRBV19 TGTGCCAGTAGTTACCGGGACAGCCGTTCGCCCCAGCATTTT CASSYRDSRSPQHF
. TRBJ2-7 . TRBV10-2 TGCGCCAGTACACAGAGCCTCTCCTACGAGCAGTACTTC CASTQSLSYEQYF
TRBD2 TRBJ2-2 . TRBV7-3 TGTGCCAGCAGCTTAAGCGGGGGGACCTACACCGGGGAGCTGTTTTTT CASSLSGGTYTGELFF
TRBD1 TRBJ1-2 once TRBV4-3 TGCGCCAGCAGCACGGCCGGGACAGGGGCTGATGGCTACACCTTC CASSTAGTGADGYTF
TRBD1 TRBJ2-7 . TRBV4-1 TGCGCCAGCAGCCAACCGGGACAGGGCCCCTACGAGCAGTACTTC CASSQPGQGPYEQYF
. TRBJ1-1 . TRBV5-1 TGCGCCAGCAGCTTCGACGGGACTGAAGCTTTCTTT CASSFDGTEAFF
TRBD1 TRBJ1-1 . TRBV7-9 TGTGCCAGCAGCCGCAGGGGGAACACAAAGAACACTGAAGCTTTCTTT CASSRRGNTKNTEAFF
. TRBJ1-1 once TRBV6-5 TGTGCCAGCAGTTACGGGGGAGCTATGAACACTGAAGCTTTCTTT CASSYGGAMNTEAFF
TRBD1 TRBJ1-2 . TRBV29-1 TGCAGCGCCGGTGGGACAGCAGCTAACTATGGCTACACCTTC CSAGGTAANYGYTF
. TRBJ2-3 . TRBV29-1 TGCAGCGTTGAAGGGGGAGTGGATACGCAGTATTTT CSVEGGVDTQYF
. TRBJ2-1 . TRBV2 TGTGCCCGCGGAGTGAGCTACAATGAGCAGTTCTTC CARGVSYNEQFF
. TRBJ1-4 . TRBV5-1 TGCGCCAGCAGCGGAGGACCTGCAACTAATGAAAAACTGTTTTTT CASSGGPATNEKLFF
. TRBJ1-2 . TRBV18 TGTGCCAGCTCACCATCGGGGGTGGTCTATGGCTACACCTTC CASSPSGVVYGYTF
. TRBJ2-2 . TRBV7-9 TGTGCCAGCAGCCCACAGACCGGGGAGCTGTTTTTT CASSPQTGELFF
. TRBJ1-1 . TRBV19 TGTGCCAGTAGTACATCAGGGGAAGGCACTGAAGCTTTCTTT CASSTSGEGTEAFF
TRBD2 TRBJ2-5 . TRBV7-2 TGTGCCAGCAGCTTTCTTAGCGGGGGGGCCGGGGAGACCCAGTACTTC CASSFLSGGAGETQYF
TRBD1 TRBJ1-5 once TRBV18 TGTGCCAGCTCACCCGGTGCAGGGGGCACTCAGCCCCAGCATTTT CASSPGAGGTQPQHF
TRBD2 TRBJ2-5 . TRBV2 TGTGCCATTACTAGCGGGGGCCACCAAGAGACCCAGTACTTC CAITSGGHQETQYF
TRBD2 TRBJ2-3 . TRBV7-7 TGTGCTAGCAGCTCTAGCGGGGGTAGAGATACGCAGTATTTT CASSSSGGRDTQYF
. TRBJ2-7 few TRBV4-1 TGCGCCAGCAGCCAAGCCCTCGGGGGTGACAGGAACCCCTACGAGCAGTACTTC CASSQALGGDRNPYEQYF
. TRBJ1-3 few TRBV9 TGTGCCAGCAGCGTAGCTGCAGGGGCTGGAAACACCATATATTTT CASSVAAGAGNTIYF
. TRBJ2-4 . TRBV2 TGTGCCAGCAGTGATGGGACCGGCGCAAAAAACATTCAGTACTTC CASSDGTGAKNIQYF
. TRBJ1-1 . TRBV2 TGTGCCAGCAGAACTGGGGGTAGTACTGAAGCTTTCTTT CASRTGGSTEAFF
. TRBJ2-7 . TRBV7-2 TGTGCCAGCAGCTCGCGGACGCCCGCATACTACGAGCAGTACTTC CASSSRTPAYYEQYF
. TRBJ2-5 . TRBV30 TGTGCCTCCCATCTAACAGGGATACGCCCCGACGGGACCCAGTACTTC CASHLTGIRPDGTQYF
. TRBJ2-5 . TRBV6-1 TGTGCCAGCTTCCGGGACAAGTACCAAGAGACCCAGTACTTC CASFRDKYQETQYF
TRBD1 TRBJ2-5 . TRBV4-3 TGCGCCAGCAGCCAGGCAGACAGGGGGCGAGAGACCCAGTACTTC CASSQADRGRETQYF
TRBD1 TRBJ2-2 . TRBV9 TGTGCCAGCAGCACCCGGACAGGGACGAACACCGGGGAGCTGTTTTTT CASSTRTGTNTGELFF
TRBD1 TRBJ1-2 . TRBV15 TGTGCCACCAGCAGAGCTACAGGGGTCGTCGGAGGCTACACCTTC CATSRATGVVGGYTF
. TRBJ2-3 . TRBV28 TGTGCCAGCAGCCCCCCAGGGGCACTCCTCTTCACAGATACGCAGTATTTT CASSPPGALLFTDTQYF
TRBD1 TRBJ1-5 . TRBV15 TGTGCCACCAGCAGACCTAACCAGGGGGGCCTTGGCAATCAGCCCCAGCATTTT CATSRPNQGGLGNQPQHF
. TRBJ2-1 . TRBV6-5 TGTGCCAGCAGTTACGGGGGAGGTGGGAATGAGCAGTTCTTC CASSYGGGGNEQFF
. TRBJ1-1 . TRBV7-6 TGTGCCAGCAGTCAATATATATATCCGGGGGGCAGAGACACTGAAGCTTTCTTT CASSQYIYPGGRDTEAFF
TRBD2 TRBJ2-1 . TRBV7-9 TGTGCCAGCAGCTTGCCAATTAGCGGGGGGGCCGAAGGGGAGCAGTTCTTC CASSLPISGGAEGEQFF
. TRBJ1-3 . TRBV5-4 TGTGCCAGCAGCTTGGCGGGAGCTGCTGGAAACACCATATATTTT CASSLAGAAGNTIYF
. TRBJ1-1 . TRBV7-3 TGTGCCAGCAGCCTCAGGACCGCGAACACTGAAGCTTTCTTT CASSLRTANTEAFF
TRBD1 TRBJ2-7 . TRBV6-5 TGTGCCAGCAGTTACAGAGGACAGGGACCATACGAGCAGTACTTC CASSYRGQGPYEQYF
. TRBJ2-6 . TRBV7-8 TGTGCCAGCAGCTTACGCAGGGAGCCTCTCGGGGCCAACGTCCTGACTTTC CASSLRREPLGANVLTF
TRBD2 TRBJ2-1 . TRBV5-4 TGTGCCAGCAGCCGGGGGGGCACCTACAATGAGCAGTTCTTC CASSRGGTYNEQFF
. TRBJ2-3 . TRBV2 TGTGCCAGCAGTGAAAGCAGGGTAGGAGATACGCAGTATTTT CASSESRVGDTQYF
TRBD2 TRBJ2-1 . TRBV9 TGTGCCAGCAGCCCTAGGTGGAACGGGGGGGCCGATAATGAGCAGTTCTTC CASSPRWNGGADNEQFF
. TRBJ1-2 . TRBV4-1 TGCGCCAGCAGCCAAGTGGGCCAGACAGGAGACCTCTATGGCTACACCTTC CASSQVGQTGDLYGYTF
. TRBJ1-4 once TRBV9 TGTGCCAGCAGCGTAGGCCAGGGGATGGCTGAAAAACTGTTTTTT CASSVGQGMAEKLFF
. TRBJ2-7 . TRBV6-6 TGTGCCAGCGCGGCTCAAAGTGGAACCTACGAGCAGTACTTC CASAAQSGTYEQYF
. TRBJ2-1 . TRBV7-2 TGTGCCAGCAGCTCTATCAATGAGCAGTTCTTC CASSSINEQFF
. TRBJ1-6 . TRBV5-1 TGCGCCAGCAGCTCGGACAGCAATTCACCCCTCCACTTT CASSSDSNSPLHF
. TRBJ1-1 . TRBV7-2 TGTGCCAGCAGTCCTGACAGGAGGAAAGCTTTCTTT CASSPDRRKAFF